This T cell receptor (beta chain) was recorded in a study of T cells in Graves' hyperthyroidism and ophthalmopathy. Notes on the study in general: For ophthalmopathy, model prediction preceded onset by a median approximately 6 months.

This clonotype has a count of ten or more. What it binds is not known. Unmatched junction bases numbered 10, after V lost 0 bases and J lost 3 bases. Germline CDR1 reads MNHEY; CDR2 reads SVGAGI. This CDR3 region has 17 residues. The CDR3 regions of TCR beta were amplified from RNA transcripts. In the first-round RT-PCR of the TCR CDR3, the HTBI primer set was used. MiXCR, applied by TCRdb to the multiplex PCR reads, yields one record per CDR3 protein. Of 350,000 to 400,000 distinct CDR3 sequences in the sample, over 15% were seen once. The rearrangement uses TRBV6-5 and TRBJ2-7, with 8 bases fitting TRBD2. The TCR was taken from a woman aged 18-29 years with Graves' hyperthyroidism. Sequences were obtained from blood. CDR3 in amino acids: CASSYSMPASGHYEQYF. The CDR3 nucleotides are TGTGCCAGCAGTTACTCGATGCCGGCTAGCGGGCACTACGAGCAGTACTTC.